This TCR beta chain was identified in a study of T-cell memory formation after mild COVID-19. In TCRdb, the 5' RACE reads were re-called with MiXCR into one record per CDR3 protein. The data show about 210,000 distinct CDR3 sequences, 10% to 13% seen once. V gave up 8 bases and J gave up 0 bases, with 10 bases separating them. Germline V CDR1 and CDR2: SGHTA, FQGNSA. The CDR3 contains 14 residues. This clonotype showed up just a few times. Its antigen is unknown. Findings and limits, study-wide: Clones which contracted sat mainly in CM and EM if CD4+, and in EMRA if CD8+. Second-wave clones that peaked on day 37 lacked confirmed SARS-CoV-2 specificity.

This sequence originates from a man aged 18-30 years who had mild COVID-19 (a few samples of this study predate the infection). Cell type and time point are not known. The rearrangement uses TRBV7-2 and TRBJ1-4; weak D call: TRBD1 (5 bases). The sequencing input was PBMCs or a T cell subset sorted from them (not recorded which). The CDR3 nucleotides read TGTGCCAGCGGGGAGGGACCAACTAATGAAAAACTGTTTTTT. Residues: CASGEGPTNEKLFF.